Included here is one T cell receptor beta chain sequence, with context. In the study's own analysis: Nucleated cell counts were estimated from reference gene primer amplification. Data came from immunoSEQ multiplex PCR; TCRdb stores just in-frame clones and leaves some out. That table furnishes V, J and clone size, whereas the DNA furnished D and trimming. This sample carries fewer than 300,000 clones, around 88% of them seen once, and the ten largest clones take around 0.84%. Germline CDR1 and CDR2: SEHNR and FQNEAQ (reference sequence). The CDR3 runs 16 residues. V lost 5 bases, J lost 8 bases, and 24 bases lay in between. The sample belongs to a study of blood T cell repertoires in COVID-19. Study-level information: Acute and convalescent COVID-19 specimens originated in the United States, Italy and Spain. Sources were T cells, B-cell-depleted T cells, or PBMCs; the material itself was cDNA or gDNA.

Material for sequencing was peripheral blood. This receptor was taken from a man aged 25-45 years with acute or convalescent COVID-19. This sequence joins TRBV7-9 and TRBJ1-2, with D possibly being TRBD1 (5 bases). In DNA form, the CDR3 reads TGTGCCAGCAGCCCTTGGGGGGTGGCAGGGATTGAAGGCTACACCTTC. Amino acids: CASSPWGVAGIEGYTF.